Listed below are T cell receptor beta chains from one sample, sequenced in a study of identical twins. One entry per CDR3 protein, called by TCRdb with MiXCR from the 5' RACE reads. The sample shows roughly 1,500,000 distinct CDR3 sequences, about 32% of them seen only once. The source material was cord blood. All receptors come from a newborn girl in good health. The CDR3 runs from the conserved cysteine through the conserved F or W. A D gene is named only where the DNA matches it firmly. Size tells how often a clone was seen (once, few, many) or the class of an expanded clone, and some rows leave it out.

J gene,D gene,V gene,CDR3 length,clone size,CDR3 protein,CDR3 DNA
TRBJ2-7,NA,TRBV4-1,13,few,CASSQRTYDEQYF,TGCGCCAGCAGCCAGAGGACCTACGACGAGCAGTACTTC
TRBJ2-7,NA,TRBV4-2,16,few,CASSQVRGAGSYEQYF,TGTGCCAGCAGCCAAGTAAGGGGGGCGGGCTCCTACGAGCAGTACTTC
TRBJ2-7,TRBD2,TRBV25-1,16,NA,CVSSETLLAGVNEQYF,TGTGTCAGCAGTGAGACTCTACTAGCGGGAGTTAACGAGCAGTACTTC
TRBJ2-1,NA,TRBV9,13,NA,CASSVDADNEQFF,TGTGCCAGCAGCGTGGACGCCGACAATGAGCAGTTCTTC
TRBJ2-4,NA,TRBV29-1,14,few,CSVEGAMAKNIQYF,TGCAGCGTTGAAGGAGCGATGGCCAAAAACATTCAGTACTTC
TRBJ2-1,TRBD2,TRBV6-2/TRBV6-3,15,NA,CASRGGLAVGNEQFF,TGTGCCAGCAGGGGAGGACTAGCTGTCGGGAATGAGCAGTTCTTC
TRBJ2-5,NA,TRBV4-2,15,few,CASSQDLSSSETQYF,TGTGCCAGCAGCCAAGATCTCAGTAGTTCGGAGACCCAGTACTTC
TRBJ1-2,NA,TRBV27,13,NA,CASRAVANYGYTF,TGTGCCAGCAGGGCCGTCGCTAACTATGGCTACACCTTC
TRBJ1-3,NA,TRBV9,16,NA,CASSPLIPSSGNTIYF,TGTGCCAGCAGCCCCCTTATCCCCTCCTCTGGAAACACCATATATTTT
TRBJ2-5,TRBD2,TRBV9,19,NA,CASSVEAPYERGGRNEQYF,TGTGCCAGCAGCGTAGAGGCCCCTTATGAACGGGGGGGCCGCAATGAGCAGTACTTC
TRBJ2-7,NA,TRBV21-1,16,NA,CASVTQDGVSSYEQYF,TGTGCCAGCGTTACACAAGACGGAGTAAGCTCCTACGAGCAGTACTTC
TRBJ2-5,TRBD2,TRBV27,22,NA,CASSFSGEGLAGWFSLYNEQYF,TGTGCCAGCAGTTTCTCGGGTGAGGGACTAGCGGGGTGGTTCTCCCTCTACAATGAGCAGTACTTC
TRBJ1-2,NA,TRBV29-1,12,NA,CSVAGVFYGYTF,TGCAGCGTTGCGGGGGTGTTCTATGGCTACACCTTC
TRBJ2-3,NA,TRBV25-1,14,NA,CASSYGTLGGTQYF,TGTGCCAGCAGCTACGGGACACTGGGGGGTACGCAGTATTTT
TRBJ2-3,TRBD2,TRBV7-2,16,NA,CASSGRAGFSTDTQYF,TGTGCCAGCAGCGGGAGGGCCGGATTCAGCACAGATACGCAGTATTTT
TRBJ2-3,TRBD2,TRBV24-1,13,many,CATSEGGRDTQYF,TGTGCCACCAGTGAGGGGGGGAGAGATACGCAGTATTTT
TRBJ2-2,NA,TRBV3-1,14,many,CASSQGTNTGELFF,TGTGCCAGCAGCCAGGGGACGAACACCGGGGAGCTGTTTTTT
TRBJ2-2,TRBD1,TRBV11-3,16,NA,CASSLGTGGSTGELFF,TGTGCCAGCAGCTTAGGGACAGGGGGGTCCACCGGGGAGCTGTTTTTT
TRBJ1-2,NA,TRBV5-1,15,few,CASSSQAAGTSGYTF,TGCGCCAGCAGCTCCCAAGCGGCAGGGACTTCTGGCTACACCTTC
TRBJ1-5,NA,TRBV27,16,few,CASSPSPTDSNQPQHF,TGTGCCAGCAGTCCCTCCCCGACAGATAGCAATCAGCCCCAGCATTTT
TRBJ2-1,NA,TRBV5-1,16,NA,CASSLSGPQMGNEQFF,TGCGCCAGCAGCTTGTCCGGGCCCCAAATGGGCAATGAGCAGTTCTTC
TRBJ2-3,NA,TRBV12-3/TRBV12-4,15,NA,CASSFWTLGLDTQYF,TGTGCCAGCAGTTTCTGGACGCTGGGACTGGATACGCAGTATTTT
TRBJ1-1,NA,TRBV2,15,NA,CASSERELMNTEAFF,TGTGCCAGCAGTGAGAGGGAACTAATGAACACTGAAGCTTTCTTT
TRBJ2-7,NA,TRBV5-1,12,many,CASSFVGYEQYF,TGCGCCAGCAGCTTCGTTGGCTACGAGCAGTACTTC
TRBJ2-2,NA,TRBV10-3,13,NA,CAISTDLTGELFF,TGTGCCATCAGCACGGACCTCACCGGGGAGCTGTTTTTT
TRBJ2-3,TRBD1,TRBV20-1,14,NA,CSARLGQGPDTQYF,TGCAGTGCTAGATTGGGACAGGGGCCAGATACGCAGTATTTT
TRBJ2-1,NA,TRBV12-3/TRBV12-4,14,NA,CASSLPPYNNEQFF,TGTGCCAGCAGTTTGCCGCCCTACAACAATGAGCAGTTCTTC
TRBJ2-7,TRBD2,TRBV12-3/TRBV12-4,17,NA,CASSLYPIGRGNNEQYF,TGTGCCAGCAGTTTATACCCCATAGGGAGGGGAAACAATGAGCAGTACTTC
TRBJ2-7,TRBD2,TRBV12-3/TRBV12-4,16,many,CASSFWETSGKYEQYF,TGTGCCAGCAGCTTTTGGGAGACTAGCGGAAAATACGAGCAGTACTTC
TRBJ2-1,TRBD1,TRBV7-2,13,NA,CASSSQGAGEQFF,TGTGCCAGCAGCTCTCAGGGGGCTGGTGAGCAGTTCTTC
TRBJ2-5,TRBD2,TRBV6-5,18,NA,CASSYGPGTSGGAETQYF,TGTGCCAGCAGTTACGGTCCCGGGACTAGCGGGGGGGCGGAGACCCAGTACTTC
TRBJ2-2,NA,TRBV5-4,15,NA,CASSLLDLNTGELFF,TGTGCCAGCAGCCTCCTTGACTTGAACACCGGGGAGCTGTTTTTT
TRBJ2-5,NA,TRBV20-1,13,NA,CSARLVGEETQYF,TGCAGTGCTAGACTGGTTGGGGAGGAGACCCAGTACTTC
TRBJ2-1,NA,TRBV27,14,NA,CATKERSSYNEQFF,TGTGCCACCAAGGAGCGTAGCTCCTACAATGAGCAGTTCTTC
TRBJ2-3,NA,TRBV9,15,few,CASSVAGGVRDTQYF,TGTGCCAGCAGCGTAGCGGGGGGCGTTAGAGATACGCAGTATTTT
TRBJ2-7,TRBD1,TRBV4-2,14,once,CASSQEVGQEQLYF,TGTGCCAGCAGCCAAGAAGTGGGACAGGAGCAGCTGTACTTC
TRBJ2-5,TRBD2,TRBV28,16,NA,CASSSRASGRAKTQYF,TGTGCCAGCAGTTCCAGGGCTAGCGGGAGGGCGAAGACCCAGTACTTC
TRBJ2-4,NA,TRBV20-1,13,few,CSASQVAKNIQYF,TGCAGTGCTAGTCAGGTAGCCAAAAACATTCAGTACTTC
TRBJ2-3,TRBD2,TRBV4-1,18,NA,CASSQDPLAGVRADTQYF,TGCGCCAGCAGCCAAGATCCCCTAGCGGGGGTGCGGGCAGATACGCAGTATTTT
TRBJ2-5,NA,TRBV27,12,NA,CARRPVQETQYF,TGTGCCAGAAGACCCGTCCAAGAGACCCAGTACTTC
TRBJ1-1,NA,TRBV5-1,16,NA,CASSFGTGTAYTEAFF,TGCGCCAGCAGCTTCGGGACCGGGACGGCTTACACTGAAGCTTTCTTT
TRBJ2-7,TRBD2,TRBV27,16,NA,CASSLDLAGLYNEQYF,TGTGCCAGCAGTTTAGACCTAGCGGGCTTATACAATGAGCAGTACTTC
TRBJ2-1,NA,TRBV2,15,NA,CASSERVGGYNEQFF,TGTGCCAGCAGTGAGAGGGTTGGGGGTTACAATGAGCAGTTCTTC
TRBJ2-3,TRBD2,TRBV5-1,18,NA,CASSLGGLAGGRIDTQYF,TGCGCCAGCAGCTTGGGGGGACTAGCGGGAGGAAGAATTGATACGCAGTATTTT
TRBJ2-7,TRBD1,TRBV4-1,17,few,CASSQEPGQASSYEQYF,TGCGCCAGCAGCCAAGAGCCGGGACAGGCGAGCTCCTACGAGCAGTACTTC
TRBJ2-5,NA,TRBV4-2,16,NA,CASSQGRVNVQETQYF,TGTGCCAGCAGCCAAGGGCGGGTCAATGTCCAAGAGACCCAGTACTTC
TRBJ2-1,TRBD2,TRBV12-3/TRBV12-4,17,few,CASSPYSGTTTYNEQFF,TGTGCCAGCAGTCCTTACTCCGGGACTACAACCTACAATGAGCAGTTCTTC
TRBJ2-1,NA,TRBV6-2/TRBV6-3,15,few,CASSAHRRGNNEQFF,TGTGCCAGCAGTGCCCACCGGCGGGGTAACAATGAGCAGTTCTTC
TRBJ2-7,NA,TRBV20-1,12,NA,CSAKGVSYEQYF,TGCAGTGCCAAGGGAGTATCCTACGAGCAGTACTTC
TRBJ2-7,TRBD2,TRBV5-1,14,NA,CASSFAGASNEQYF,TGCGCCAGCAGCTTTGCGGGAGCGAGCAATGAGCAGTACTTC
TRBJ2-7,NA,TRBV10-3,14,NA,CAISERAESYEQYF,TGTGCCATCAGTGAACGAGCGGAGTCCTACGAGCAGTACTTC
TRBJ2-3,NA,TRBV18,15,few,CASSPDLGPTDTQYF,TGTGCCAGCTCACCTGACCTAGGTCCCACAGATACGCAGTATTTT
TRBJ2-2,NA,TRBV6-5,17,few,CASSNLRGLGVSGELFF,TGTGCCAGCAGTAACCTCAGGGGATTAGGTGTCTCCGGGGAGCTGTTTTTT
TRBJ2-7,TRBD1,TRBV18,13,many,CASSPGQPYEQYF,TGTGCCAGCAGTCCGGGACAGCCCTACGAGCAGTACTTC
TRBJ1-1,NA,TRBV28,15,few,CASIATGSRGTEAFF,TGTGCCAGCATCGCTACAGGGTCGAGGGGCACTGAAGCTTTCTTT
TRBJ2-3,TRBD2,TRBV20-1,20,NA,CSARALGTGTAGATTDTQYF,TGCAGTGCTAGAGCTCTAGGGACCGGAACAGCGGGGGCCACCACAGATACGCAGTATTTT
TRBJ2-1,NA,TRBV6-2/TRBV6-3,13,NA,CATTEDNYNEQFF,TGTGCCACCACAGAGGACAACTACAATGAGCAGTTCTTC
TRBJ2-7,TRBD1,TRBV10-3,16,NA,CAISDQGTGVNCEQYF,TGTGCCATCAGTGACCAAGGGACAGGGGTTAACTGCGAGCAGTACTTC
TRBJ2-1,NA,TRBV3-1,22,many,CASSQDTLRVLLGGRRYNEQFF,TGTGCCAGCAGCCAAGACACCCTTCGCGTCCTTCTAGGGGGGAGACGGTACAATGAGCAGTTCTTC